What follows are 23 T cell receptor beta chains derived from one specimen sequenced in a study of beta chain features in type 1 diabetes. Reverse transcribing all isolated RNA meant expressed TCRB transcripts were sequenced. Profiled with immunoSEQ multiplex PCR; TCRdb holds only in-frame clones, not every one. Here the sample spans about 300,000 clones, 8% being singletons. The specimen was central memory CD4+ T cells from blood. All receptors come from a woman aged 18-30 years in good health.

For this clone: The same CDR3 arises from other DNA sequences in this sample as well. CDR3 nucleotides: TGTGCCAGCAGTCGGGGTAGTGGAAACACCATATATTTT. Its protein product is CASSRGSGNTIYF. V gene TRBV25-1 combines with J gene TRBJ1-3, with unresolved D. The V end was cut by 5 bases, the J end by 3 bases, with 8 bases between. The CDR3 runs to 13 residues. Germline CDR1 reads MGHDK; CDR2 reads SYGVNS.

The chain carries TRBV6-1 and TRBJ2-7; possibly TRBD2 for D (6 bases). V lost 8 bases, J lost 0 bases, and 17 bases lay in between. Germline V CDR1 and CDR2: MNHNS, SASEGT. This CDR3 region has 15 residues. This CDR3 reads CASVVTFGSSYEQYV. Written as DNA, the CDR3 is TGTGCCAGCGTTGTTACTTTCGGGAGCTCCTACGAGCAGTACGTC.

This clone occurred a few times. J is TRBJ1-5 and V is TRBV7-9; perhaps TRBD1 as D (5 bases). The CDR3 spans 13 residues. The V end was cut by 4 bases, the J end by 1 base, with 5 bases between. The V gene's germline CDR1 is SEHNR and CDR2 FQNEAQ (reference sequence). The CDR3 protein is CASSWDSNQPQHF. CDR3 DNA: TGTGCCAGCAGCTGGGACAGCAATCAGCCCCAGCATTTT.

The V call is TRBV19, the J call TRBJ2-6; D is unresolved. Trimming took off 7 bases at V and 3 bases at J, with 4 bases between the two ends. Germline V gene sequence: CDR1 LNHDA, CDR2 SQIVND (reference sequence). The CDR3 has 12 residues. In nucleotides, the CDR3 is TGTGCCAGTATGGGTGGGGCCAACGTCCTGACTTTC. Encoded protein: CASMGGANVLTF.

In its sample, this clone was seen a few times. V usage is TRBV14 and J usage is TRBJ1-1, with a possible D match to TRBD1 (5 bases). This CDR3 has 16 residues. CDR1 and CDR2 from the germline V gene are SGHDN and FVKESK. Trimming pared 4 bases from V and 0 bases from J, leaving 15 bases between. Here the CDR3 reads CASSRRQRPLNTEAFF. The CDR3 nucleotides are TGTGCCAGCAGCCGTCGACAGCGACCTTTGAACACTGAAGCTTTCTTT.

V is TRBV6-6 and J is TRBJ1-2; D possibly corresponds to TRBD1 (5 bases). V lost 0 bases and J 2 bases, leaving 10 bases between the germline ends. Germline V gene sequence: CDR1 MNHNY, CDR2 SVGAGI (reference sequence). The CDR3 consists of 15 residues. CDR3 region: CASSYSREGNYGYTF. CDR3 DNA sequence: TGTGCCAGCAGTTACTCCCGGGAGGGGAACTATGGCTACACCTTC.

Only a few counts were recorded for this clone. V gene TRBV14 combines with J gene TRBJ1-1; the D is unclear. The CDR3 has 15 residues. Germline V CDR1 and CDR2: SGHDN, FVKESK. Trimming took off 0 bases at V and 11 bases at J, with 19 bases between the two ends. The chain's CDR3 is CASSQDGRGPRNAFF. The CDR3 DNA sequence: TGTGCCAGCAGCCAAGATGGGCGAGGGCCCAGAAATGCTTTCTTT. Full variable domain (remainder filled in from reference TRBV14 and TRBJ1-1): EAGVTQFPSHSVIEKGQTVTLRCDPISGHDNLYWYRRVMGKEIKFLLHFVKESKQDESGMPNNRFLAERTGGTYSTLKVQPAELEDSGVYFCASSQDGRGPRNAFFGQGTRLTVV.

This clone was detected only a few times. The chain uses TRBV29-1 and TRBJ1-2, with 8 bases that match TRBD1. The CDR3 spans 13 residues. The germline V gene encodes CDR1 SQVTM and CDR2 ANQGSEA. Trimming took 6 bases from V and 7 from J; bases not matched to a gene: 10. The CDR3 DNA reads TGCAGCGTCTCGCCAGGGGGCGCCGGTGGCTACACCTTC. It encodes CSVSPGGAGGYTF.

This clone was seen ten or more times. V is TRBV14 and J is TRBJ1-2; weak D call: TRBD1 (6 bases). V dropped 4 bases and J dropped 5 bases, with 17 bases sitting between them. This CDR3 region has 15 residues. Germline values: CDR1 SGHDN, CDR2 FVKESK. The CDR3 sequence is CASSPPGRGEYGYTF. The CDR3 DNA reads TGTGCCAGCAGCCCGCCCGGTAGGGGGGAATATGGCTACACCTTC.

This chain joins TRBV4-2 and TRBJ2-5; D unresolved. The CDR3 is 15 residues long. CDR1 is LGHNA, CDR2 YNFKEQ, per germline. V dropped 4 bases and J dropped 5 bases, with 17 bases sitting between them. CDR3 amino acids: CASSPLWKNAETQYF. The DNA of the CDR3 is TGTGCCAGCAGCCCCCTCTGGAAAAATGCGGAGACCCAGTACTTC.

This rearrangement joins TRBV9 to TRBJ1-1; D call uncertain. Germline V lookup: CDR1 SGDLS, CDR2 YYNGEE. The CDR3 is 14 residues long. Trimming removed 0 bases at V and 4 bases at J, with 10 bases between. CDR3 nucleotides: TGTGCCAGCAGCGTAGGAGTGATGGGCACTGAAGCTTTCTTT. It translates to CASSVGVMGTEAFF.

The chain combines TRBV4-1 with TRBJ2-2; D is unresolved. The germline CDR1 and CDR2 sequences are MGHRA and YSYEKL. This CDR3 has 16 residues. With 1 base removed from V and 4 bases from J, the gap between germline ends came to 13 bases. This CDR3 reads CASSQANLVVTGELFF. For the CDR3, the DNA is TGCGCCAGCAGCCAAGCGAATCTAGTTGTCACCGGGGAGCTGTTTTTT.

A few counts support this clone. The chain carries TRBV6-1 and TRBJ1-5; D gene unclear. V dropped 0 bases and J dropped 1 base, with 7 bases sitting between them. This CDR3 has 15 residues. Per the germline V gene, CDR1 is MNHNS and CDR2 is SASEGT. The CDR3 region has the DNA TGTGCCAGCAGTGAAGCGGGCTTCAGCAATCAGCCCCAGCATTTT. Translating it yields CASSEAGFSNQPQHF.

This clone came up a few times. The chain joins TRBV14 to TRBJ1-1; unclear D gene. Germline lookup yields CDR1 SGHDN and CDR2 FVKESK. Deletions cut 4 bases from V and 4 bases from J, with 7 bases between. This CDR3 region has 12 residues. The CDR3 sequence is CASSRTTTEAFF. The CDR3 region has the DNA TGTGCCAGCAGCCGGACTACCACTGAAGCTTTCTTT.

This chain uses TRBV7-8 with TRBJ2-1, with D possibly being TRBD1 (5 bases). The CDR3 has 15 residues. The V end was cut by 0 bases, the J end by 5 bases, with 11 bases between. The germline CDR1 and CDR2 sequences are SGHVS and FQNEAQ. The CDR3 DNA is TGTGCCAGCAGCTTAGCGTTGGGCAGGGACAATGAGCAGTTCTTC. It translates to CASSLALGRDNEQFF.

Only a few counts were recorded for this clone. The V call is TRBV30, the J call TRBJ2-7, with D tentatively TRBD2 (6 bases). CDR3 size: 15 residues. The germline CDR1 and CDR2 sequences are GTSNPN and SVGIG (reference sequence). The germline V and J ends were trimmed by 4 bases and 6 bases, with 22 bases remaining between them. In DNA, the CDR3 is TGTGCCTGGACGGCTTGGGCGGGGTTGGGTCGCGAGCAGTACTTC. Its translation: CAWTAWAGLGREQYF.

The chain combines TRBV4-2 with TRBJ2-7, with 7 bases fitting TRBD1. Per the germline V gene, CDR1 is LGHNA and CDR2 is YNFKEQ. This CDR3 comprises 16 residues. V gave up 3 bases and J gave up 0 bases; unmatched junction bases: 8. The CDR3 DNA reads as TGTGCCAGCAGCCACTCGACAGGGAAAATCTCCTACGAGCAGTACTTC. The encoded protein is CASSHSTGKISYEQYF.

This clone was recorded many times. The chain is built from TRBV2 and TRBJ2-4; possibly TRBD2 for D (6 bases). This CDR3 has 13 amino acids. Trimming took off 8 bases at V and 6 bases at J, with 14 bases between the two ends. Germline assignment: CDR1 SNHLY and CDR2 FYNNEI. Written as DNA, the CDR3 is TGTGCCAGCGAGGGAGGAGCCGGAAACATTCAGTACTTC. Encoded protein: CASEGGAGNIQYF.

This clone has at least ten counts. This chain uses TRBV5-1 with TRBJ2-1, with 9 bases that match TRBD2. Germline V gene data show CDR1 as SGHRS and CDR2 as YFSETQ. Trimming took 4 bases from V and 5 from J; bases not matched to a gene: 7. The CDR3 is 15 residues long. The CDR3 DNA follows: TGCGCCAGCAGCGGTTTAGCGGGAGCCAACAATGAGCAGTTCTTC. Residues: CASSGLAGANNEQFF.

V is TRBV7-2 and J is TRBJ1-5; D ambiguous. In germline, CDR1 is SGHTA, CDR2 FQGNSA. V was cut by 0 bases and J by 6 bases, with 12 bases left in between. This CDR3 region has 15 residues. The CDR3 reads CASSLAAAGGQPQHF. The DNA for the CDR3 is TGTGCCAGCAGCTTAGCGGCGGCAGGCGGTCAGCCCCAGCATTTT.

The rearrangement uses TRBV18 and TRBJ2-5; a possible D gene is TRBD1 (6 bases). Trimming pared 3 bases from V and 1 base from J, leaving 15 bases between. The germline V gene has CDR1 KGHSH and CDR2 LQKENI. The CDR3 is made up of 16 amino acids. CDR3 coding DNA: TGTGCCAGCTCACCCCTTTCGAACAGGGCCCAAGAGACCCAGTACTTC. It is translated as CASSPLSNRAQETQYF.

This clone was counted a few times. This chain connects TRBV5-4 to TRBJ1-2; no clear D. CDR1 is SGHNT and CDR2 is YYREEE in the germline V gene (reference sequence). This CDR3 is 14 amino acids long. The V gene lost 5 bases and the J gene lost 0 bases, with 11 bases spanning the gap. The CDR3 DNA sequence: TGTGCCAGCAGAACAGTGCTAGCTAACTATGGCTACACCTTC. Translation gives CASRTVLANYGYTF.

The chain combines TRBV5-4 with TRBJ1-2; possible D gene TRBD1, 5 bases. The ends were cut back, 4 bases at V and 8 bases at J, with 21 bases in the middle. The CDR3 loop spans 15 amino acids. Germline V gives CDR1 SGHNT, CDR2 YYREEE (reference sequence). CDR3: CASSQDSGRVGGYTF. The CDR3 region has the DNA TGTGCCAGCAGCCAAGATTCGGGCAGGGTAGGAGGCTACACCTTC.